The 31 T cell receptor beta chains reported below all come from one sample, sequenced in a study of cytomegalovirus exposure and HLA in healthy donors. PCR employed 60 Vbeta and 13 Jbeta primers. Clones were read by immunoSEQ multiplex PCR, and TCRdb kept only the in-frame ones, dropping some. This table holds about 160,000 clones, approximately 80% found once. Sequenced sample: PBMCs. These TCRs come from a woman aged 50 to 60 in good health and CMV-seronegative.

The rearrangement links TRBV9 to TRBJ2-5; 14 bases line up with TRBD2. Germline V gene sequence: CDR1 SGDLS, CDR2 YYNGEE. The V segment lost 3 bases and the J segment 4 bases; nucleotides outside the gene matches: 20. This CDR3 is 21 amino acids long. This CDR3 reads CASSEHSLSTSGGAYRETQYF. The CDR3 DNA reads TGTGCCAGCAGCGAACATAGTCTCTCGACTAGCGGGGGGGCCTATAGAGAGACCCAGTACTTC.

The chain joins TRBV11-3 to TRBJ2-7; 9 bases are shared with TRBD1. Unmatched junction bases numbered 5, after V lost 5 bases and J lost 3 bases. From germline, CDR1 is SGHNT and CDR2 YENEEA. The CDR3 consists of 14 residues. The chain's CDR3 is CASSPGQGIYEQYF. In DNA, the CDR3 is TGTGCCAGCAGCCCCGGACAGGGGATCTACGAGCAGTACTTC.

The genes are TRBV6-6 and TRBJ1-4; 7 nucleotides align to TRBD1. The CDR3 extends over 14 amino acids. The germline CDR1 and CDR2 sequences are MNHNY and SVGAGI (reference sequence). V shed 7 bases and J 5 bases; nucleotides not matched to a gene: 7. The CDR3 reads CASILGQMNEKLFF. The CDR3, as DNA: TGTGCCAGCATATTGGGACAGATGAATGAAAAACTGTTTTTT.

This clone occurred a few times. This chain uses TRBV5-1 with TRBJ2-3; 7 positions agree with TRBD1. V lost 3 bases, J lost 7 bases, and 8 bases stayed unmatched. Germline V gives CDR1 SGHRS, CDR2 YFSETQ. This CDR3 is 14 amino acids long. In nucleotides, the CDR3 is TGCGCCAGCAGCTCCCAGGGACAGACGAATACGCAGTATTTT. Amino acids: CASSSQGQTNTQYF.

The chain's CDR3 is CASSLWGDQPQHF. In DNA form, the CDR3 reads TGTGCCAGCAGCTTGTGGGGGGACCAGCCCCAGCATTTT. The chain carries TRBV7-9 and TRBJ1-5, with D maybe TRBD1 (5 bases). V lost 3 bases to trimming and J lost 7 bases, with 10 bases between them. Germline CDR1 reads SEHNR; CDR2 reads FQNEAQ (reference sequence). The CDR3 spans 13 residues.

The chain carries TRBV5-1 and TRBJ1-3; 7 bases are a match to TRBD1. V dropped 2 bases and J dropped 9; count of bases not matched to a gene: 8. This CDR3 spans 14 amino acids. Per germline, CDR1 SGHRS and CDR2 YFSETQ. CDR3 in amino acids: CASSLGGVDPTIYF. The CDR3 bases are TGCGCCAGCAGCTTAGGGGGCGTGGACCCCACCATATATTTT.

The chain is built from TRBV7-6 and TRBJ2-2; D is possibly TRBD2 (6 bases). V lost 1 base and J 0 bases, leaving 18 bases between the germline ends. CDR1 and CDR2 (germline): SGHVS, FNYEAQ. The CDR3 has 19 residues. CDR3 nucleotides: TGTGCCAGCAGCTTAGTAGGAGATAGCGCGGGGTCGAACACCGGGGAGCTGTTTTTT. It translates to CASSLVGDSAGSNTGELFF. The variable domain in full, completed from reference TRBV7-6 and TRBJ2-2, reads GAGVSQSPRYKVTKRGQDVALRCDPISGHVSLYWYRQALGQGPEFLTYFNYEAQQDKSGLPNDRFSAERPEGSISTLTIQRTEQRDSAMYRCASSLVGDSAGSNTGELFFGEGSRLTVL.

In its sample, this clone was seen once. The CDR3 bases are TGTGCCAGTATAAGAGAGGGACAGGCAACTGGTAGCAATCAGCCCCAGCATTTT. This encodes CASIREGQATGSNQPQHF. The J gene is TRBJ1-5, the V gene TRBV19; 8 bases fit TRBD1. Unmatched junction bases numbered 14, after V lost 7 bases and J lost 0 bases. The germline CDR1 and CDR2 sequences are LNHDA and SQIVND (reference sequence). There are 18 residues in the CDR3. The full variable domain, with the rest looked up from reference TRBV19 and TRBJ1-5, is DGGITQSPKYLFRKEGQNVTLSCEQNLNHDAMYWYRQDPGQGLRLIYYSQIVNDFQKGDIAEGYSVSREKKESFPLTVTSAQKNPTAFYLCASIREGQATGSNQPQHFGDGTRLSIL.

This chain connects TRBV4-2 to TRBJ2-2; 7 bases align to TRBD1. V lost 4 bases to trimming and J lost 4 bases; unmatched junction nucleotides: 12. The germline CDR1 and CDR2 sequences are LGHNA and YNFKEQ. This CDR3 is 17 amino acids long. In nucleotides, the CDR3 is TGTGCCAGCAGCCCAATTGACAGGGCCGGAGGCACCGGGGAGCTGTTTTTT. Its protein product is CASSPIDRAGGTGELFF.

The V call is TRBV5-1, the J call TRBJ2-1; 7 positions agree with TRBD1. V dropped 2 bases and J dropped 2; count of bases not matched to a gene: 4. CDR1 is SGHRS, CDR2 YFSETQ, per germline. The CDR3 has 15 amino acids. CDR3 in amino acids: CASSLQGSTYNEQFF. CDR3 bases: TGCGCCAGCAGCTTACAGGGGAGTACCTACAATGAGCAGTTCTTC. The full variable domain, its missing parts supplied by reference TRBV5-1 and TRBJ2-1, is KAGVTQTPRYLIKTRGQQVTLSCSPISGHRSVSWYQQTPGQGLQFLFEYFSETQRNKGNFPGRFSGRQFSNSRSEMNVSTLELGDSALYLCASSLQGSTYNEQFFGPGTRLTVL.

The genes are TRBV27 and TRBJ2-7, with TRBD2 matching over 12 bases. The CDR3 length is 17 residues. Germline trimming cut 5 bases from V and 4 bases from J; bases unmatched to any gene: 12. Germline V gene sequence: CDR1 MNHEY, CDR2 SMNVEV (reference sequence). CDR3 loop: CASSPLRLAGVKYEQYF. The DNA for the CDR3 is TGTGCCAGCAGTCCTCTCCGACTAGCGGGAGTAAAATACGAGCAGTACTTC.

This rearrangement joins TRBV6-5 to TRBJ2-7; 7 bases agree with TRBD1. V lost 0 bases to trimming and J lost 1 base; unmatched junction nucleotides: 6. CDR3 length: 16 residues. Per germline, CDR1 MNHEY and CDR2 SVGAGI. CDR3 in amino acids: CASSYSYRGGSYEQYF. The CDR3 nucleotides are TGTGCCAGCAGTTACTCTTACAGGGGTGGGTCCTACGAGCAGTACTTC.

The chain has TRBV5-1 and TRBJ1-1; no definite D call. Trimming stripped 1 base from V and 1 base from J, with 11 bases between. Germline V gene sequence: CDR1 SGHRS, CDR2 YFSETQ. The CDR3 runs 15 residues. The CDR3, as DNA: TGCGCCAGCAGCTTGCGGTTCCGGGAGAACACTGAAGCTTTCTTT. It translates to CASSLRFRENTEAFF. Filled out from reference TRBV5-1 and TRBJ1-1, the complete variable domain reads KAGVTQTPRYLIKTRGQQVTLSCSPISGHRSVSWYQQTPGQGLQFLFEYFSETQRNKGNFPGRFSGRQFSNSRSEMNVSTLELGDSALYLCASSLRFRENTEAFFGQGTRLTVV.

The chain joins TRBV5-5 to TRBJ2-5; the D gene is possibly TRBD1 (6 bases). The J call is doubtful: the DNA matches TRBJ2-7 better. The CDR3 is 13 amino acids. Germline CDR1 SGHKS, CDR2 YYEKEE (reference sequence). CDR3 loop: CASSGQTNYEQYF. The CDR3 DNA reads as TGTGCCAGCAGCGGACAGACAAACTACGAGCAGTACTTC.

This chain uses TRBV5-1 with TRBJ2-3, with D possibly TRBD2 on 6 matching bases. Trimming left V 5 bases short and J 4 bases short, with 11 bases between. This CDR3 spans 13 amino acids. Germline loops: CDR1 SGHRS, CDR2 YFSETQ. CDR3 nucleotides: TGCGCCAGCAGGCGGGAACAACCAGATACGCAGTATTTT. Amino acids: CASRREQPDTQYF.

The genes are TRBV5-4 and TRBJ2-7, with TRBD2 matching over 7 bases. With 4 bases clipped from V and 5 bases from J, the junction kept 3 bases outside the gene matches. Germline CDR1 is SGHNT and CDR2 is YYREEE (reference sequence). The CDR3 totals 12 residues. The CDR3 spells CASSLTSHEQYF. The CDR3 bases are TGTGCCAGCAGCCTGACTAGCCACGAGCAGTACTTC.

V gene TRBV10-3 combines with J gene TRBJ1-1; weak D call: TRBD1 (5 bases). Germline lookup yields CDR1 ENHRY and CDR2 SYGVKD. The V gene lost 0 bases and the J gene lost 4 bases, with 6 bases spanning the gap. The CDR3 sequence is 13 residues long. The CDR3 region has the DNA TGTGCCATCAGTGAGTCAGGGGTCACTGAAGCTTTCTTT. Its translation: CAISESGVTEAFF.

The V and J genes are TRBV4-3 and TRBJ2-3, with D tentatively TRBD1 (6 bases). The germline CDR1 and CDR2 sequences are LGHNA and YSLEER. V lost 1 base and J 8 bases, leaving 10 bases between the germline ends. CDR3 size: 13 residues. CDR3 region: CASSQVLGGTQYF. CDR3 DNA sequence: TGCGCCAGCAGCCAAGTCCTAGGGGGTACGCAGTATTTT.

This clone has just one count. This sequence joins TRBV6-5 and TRBJ1-1, with a possible D match to TRBD1 (6 bases). V shed 6 bases and J shed 0 bases, with 14 bases lying between them. The CDR3 extends over 15 amino acids. Germline values: CDR1 MNHEY, CDR2 SVGAGI. The CDR3 loop reads CASSMDRRMNTEAFF. DNA of the CDR3: TGTGCCAGCAGCATGGACAGACGGATGAACACTGAAGCTTTCTTT.

The V call is TRBV6-5, the J call TRBJ2-7; D might be TRBD1 (5 bases). The CDR3 has 14 amino acids. V lost 0 bases, J lost 6 bases, and 12 bases lay in between. Germline CDR1 and CDR2: MNHEY and SVGAGI. CDR3 residues: CASSYSRQMGEQYF. CDR3 coding DNA: TGTGCCAGCAGTTACTCGAGACAGATGGGCGAGCAGTACTTC.

The chain recombines TRBV30 with TRBJ1-1; 8 bases map to TRBD1. The ends lost 3 bases at V and 3 bases at J; junction bases unmatched: 3. CDR3 length: 13 residues. The V gene's germline CDR1 is GTSNPN and CDR2 SVGIG (reference sequence). The CDR3 DNA follows: TGTGCCTGGAGGGGGGACAGGTACACTGAAGCTTTCTTT. It codes for CAWRGDRYTEAFF.

This clone was picked up a small number of times. V and J are TRBV10-3 and TRBJ2-5, with 11 nucleotides matching TRBD2. Germline loops: CDR1 ENHRY, CDR2 SYGVKD. The CDR3 is 16 residues long. The trim removed 4 bases at V and 1 base at J, leaving 5 bases unmatched. CDR3 DNA: TGTGCCATCAGTGGGGCACTAGCGGGGGTCCAAGAGACCCAGTACTTC. This gives the protein CAISGALAGVQETQYF.

Comments on this clone: The sample has other DNA sequences that encode this CDR3 too. The CDR3 reads CASSGSGGYNEQFF. The CDR3 nucleotides read TGCGCCAGCAGCGGTAGCGGAGGATACAATGAGCAGTTCTTC. The genes are TRBV5-1 and TRBJ2-1; maybe TRBD2 (6 bases). Trimming shortened V by 4 bases and J by 4 bases, and 12 bases separated the two germline ends. Germline V gene sequence: CDR1 SGHRS, CDR2 YFSETQ. This CDR3 has 14 residues.

This clone was observed once. The V call is TRBV2, the J call TRBJ2-5; 9 bases line up with TRBD2. CDR1 SNHLY and CDR2 FYNNEI come from the germline V gene. This CDR3 has 16 residues. Germline trimming cut 4 bases from V and 4 bases from J; bases unmatched to any gene: 10. This chain's CDR3 is CASSGVSGSPGETQYF. The DNA for the CDR3 is TGTGCCAGCAGTGGGGTTAGCGGGAGTCCCGGAGAGACCCAGTACTTC.

This clone was observed once. The V gene is TRBV4-1, the J gene TRBJ1-2, with TRBD1 identical over 10 bases. The length of the CDR3 is 18 residues. The V gene's germline CDR1 is MGHRA and CDR2 YSYEKL. The V gene end was trimmed by 3 bases and the J gene end by 0 bases; junction bases not matched to a gene: 10. The CDR3 DNA is TGCGCCAGCAGCCACCGACAGGGGGCCGGACGCACTAACTATGGCTACACCTTC. This translates into CASSHRQGAGRTNYGYTF.

The chain joins TRBV4-3 to TRBJ2-1; perhaps TRBD2 as D (5 bases). V gave up 5 bases and J gave up 8 bases, with 16 bases separating them. The CDR3 has 14 amino acids. CDR1 and CDR2 (germline): LGHNA, YSLEER. DNA for the CDR3: TGCGCCAGCAGCTCCGGGATAAGAGATTATGAGCAGTTCTTC. It specifies CASSSGIRDYEQFF.

This clone was counted a single time. The J gene is TRBJ1-4, the V gene TRBV28; possible D gene TRBD1, 6 bases. The length of the CDR3 is 13 residues. CDR1 is MDHEN, CDR2 SYDVKM, per germline. V shed 3 bases and J shed 8 bases, with 10 bases lying between them. In nucleotides, the CDR3 is TGTGCCAGCAGTTTGGGGGACATCGAAAAACTGTTTTTT. Protein product: CASSLGDIEKLFF.

This clone has a single count. The J gene is TRBJ1-1, the V gene TRBV7-6; D remains unclear. The CDR3 has 13 amino acids. Germline loops: CDR1 SGHVS, CDR2 FNYEAQ. The V end was cut by 2 bases, the J end by 8 bases, with 12 bases between. CDR3 sequence reads: CASSLTINSEAFF. The CDR3 bases are TGTGCCAGCAGCTTAACGATCAATAGCGAAGCTTTCTTT.

Worth noting for this clone: At the DNA level, this CDR3 is encoded by other sequences in the same sample as well. The DNA for the CDR3 is TGTGCCAGCAGTTTACAGGGAGGCTATGGCTACACCTTC. Protein product: CASSLQGGYGYTF. The chain combines TRBV27 with TRBJ1-2, with D perhaps TRBD1 (5 bases). V lost 2 bases to trimming and J lost 4 bases, with 8 bases between them. Germline V gives CDR1 MNHEY, CDR2 SMNVEV (reference sequence). CDR3 length equals 13 residues.

This rearrangement joins TRBV7-9 to TRBJ2-7, with D possibly matching TRBD1 (5 bases). CDR1 SEHNR and CDR2 FQNEAQ come from the germline V gene (reference sequence). V was clipped by 4 bases and J by 1 base, with 20 bases between them. The CDR3 is 17 amino acids. CDR3 nucleotides: TGTGCCAGCAGCTCTACTTTGGGCCAAGGGGCGTCCTACGAGCAGTACTTC. Amino acid sequence: CASSSTLGQGASYEQYF.

The chain is built from TRBV7-8 and TRBJ1-2, with a possible D match to TRBD1 (5 bases). The CDR3 extends over 12 amino acids. V shed 5 bases and J shed 6 bases, with 10 bases lying between them. Germline V gene data show CDR1 as SGHVS and CDR2 as FQNEAQ. The CDR3 bases are TGTGCCAGCAGCCCGGGGGGGAATGGCTACACCTTC. Translating it yields CASSPGGNGYTF.